This passage covers 21 T cell receptor beta chains from one sample sequenced in a study of cytomegalovirus exposure and HLA in healthy donors. Primers included in the PCR were 60 Vbeta and 13 Jbeta primers. Produced via immunoSEQ multiplex PCR; TCRdb's table is partial and in-frame only. The sample yields 90,000 to 120,000 clones, 70% to 80% seen once. Material: PBMCs. The receptors derive from a female donor in good health and CMV-seropositive.

The J gene is TRBJ2-3, the V gene TRBV28, with 8 bases that match TRBD1. The germline V gene has CDR1 MDHEN and CDR2 SYDVKM. The CDR3 has 13 residues. Losses at the gene ends were 6 bases for V and 5 bases for J; bases not matched to a gene: 4. CDR3 protein: CASRTQGGDTQYF. In DNA, the CDR3 is TGTGCCAGCAGGACACAGGGGGGAGATACGCAGTATTTT. The variable domain in full, with the rest retrieved from reference TRBV28 and TRBJ2-3, is DVKVTQSSRYLVKRTGEKVFLECVQDMDHENMFWYRQDPGLGLRLIYFSYDVKMKEKGDIPEGYSVSREKKERFSLILESASTNQTSMYLCASRTQGGDTQYFGPGTRLTVL.

The gene calls are TRBV30 and TRBJ1-6, with TRBD1 as a possible D gene (6 bases). The CDR3 consists of 15 residues. Trimming cost V 5 bases and J 4 bases, with 15 bases left between them. Germline assignment: CDR1 GTSNPN and CDR2 SVGIG (reference sequence). The CDR3 coding sequence is TGTGCCTGGCGCCGCAGGGACACTTATAATTCACCCCTCCACTTT. Amino acids: CAWRRRDTYNSPLHF.

Points on this clone: Its ends do not fully match the called genes, so a read error is possible. The sample carries other DNA sequences with the same CDR3. The CDR3: CASSTQTGSFGYTF. CDR3 in DNA: TGTGCCAGCAGCACCCAAACAGGGTCATTTGGCTACACCTTC. The rearrangement uses TRBV5-1 and TRBJ1-2, with D possibly TRBD1 on 6 matching bases. Per the germline V gene, CDR1 is SGHRS and CDR2 is YFSETQ. CDR3 length: 14 amino acids.

In its sample, this clone is medium-sized. The chain uses TRBV7-8 and TRBJ2-7; 11 bases map to TRBD2. V dropped 2 bases and J dropped 0; count of bases not matched to a gene: 12. The CDR3 has 19 residues. Germline CDR1 is SGHVS and CDR2 is FQNEAQ. The CDR3 sequence: CASSLNVASGGLLSYEQYF. The DNA of the CDR3 is TGTGCCAGCAGCTTAAATGTGGCTAGCGGGGGGCTACTCTCCTACGAGCAGTACTTC.

The V call is TRBV19, the J call TRBJ1-5; TRBD1 matches 9 bases. J gave up 4 bases and V 5 bases, and 6 bases lay outside the gene matches. The CDR3 covers 15 residues. Germline V gives CDR1 LNHDA, CDR2 SQIVND (reference sequence). The chain's CDR3 is CASSGYGTGNQPQHF. The DNA of the CDR3 is TGTGCCAGTAGTGGATACGGGACAGGGAATCAGCCCCAGCATTTT.

CDR3 DNA: TGTGCCACCAGCAGAGATTCCGCAGGGACAGGGGGCTACACCTTC. Its translation is CATSRDSAGTGGYTF. The chain employs TRBV15 and TRBJ1-2, with 9 bases aligning to TRBD1. This CDR3 comprises 15 residues. V shed 0 bases, J shed 8 bases, and the junction held 7 bases outside the gene matches. The V gene's germline CDR1 is LNHNV and CDR2 YYDKDF (reference sequence).

The J gene is TRBJ2-7, the V gene TRBV21-1; the D call in the table, TRBD2, was not verified against the DNA. TRBV21-1 is a recognized pseudogene. The CDR3 runs 15 residues. CDR3 in DNA: TGTGCCAGCAGCGACGGGGGGGGGTTTTGCGACGAGCAGTACTTC. Translated: CASSDGGGFCDEQYF.

This chain links TRBV5-1 with TRBJ2-5; 10 bases agree with TRBD2. V lost 4 bases and J lost 5; bases outside the gene matches: 11. Germline loops: CDR1 SGHRS, CDR2 YFSETQ. The CDR3 sequence is 16 residues long. CDR3 coding DNA: TGCGCCAGCAGCCGATCTAGCGGGGGCGAGAGGGAGACCCAGTACTTC. This gives the protein CASSRSSGGERETQYF. Together with reference TRBV5-1 and TRBJ2-5, the CDR3 gives the full variable domain: KAGVTQTPRYLIKTRGQQVTLSCSPISGHRSVSWYQQTPGQGLQFLFEYFSETQRNKGNFPGRFSGRQFSNSRSEMNVSTLELGDSALYLCASSRSSGGERETQYFGPGTRLLVL.

In its sample, this clone was seen once. The V and J genes are TRBV18 and TRBJ2-7, with D hard to call. Per germline, CDR1 KGHSH and CDR2 LQKENI. The CDR3 is 13 residues long. V was shortened by 6 bases and J by 0 bases, with 9 bases between the two germline ends. The CDR3 nucleotides are TGTGCCAGCTCCCGACTTAGCTCCTACGAGCAGTACTTC. Its translation is CASSRLSSYEQYF.

The chain links TRBV6-1 to TRBJ2-1; D unresolved. CDR3 length equals 14 residues. Trimming left V 0 bases short and J 5 bases short, with 8 bases between. CDR1 and CDR2 (germline): MNHNS, SASEGT. This chain's CDR3 is CASSEAEINNEQFF. As DNA, the CDR3 is TGTGCCAGCAGTGAAGCTGAGATCAACAATGAGCAGTTCTTC.

The chain joins TRBV30 to TRBJ2-5; the D is unclear. Germline V gene sequence: CDR1 GTSNPN, CDR2 SVGIG (reference sequence). This CDR3 has 10 residues. With 7 bases removed from V and 4 bases from J, the gap between germline ends came to 7 bases. CDR3 DNA: TGTGCCTTCAGTGGAGAGACCCAGTACTTC. Translation: CAFSGETQYF.

This sequence joins TRBV7-8 and TRBJ1-4; TRBD1 is a possible D gene (5 bases). The CDR3 is made up of 15 amino acids. The V end lost 1 base, the J end lost 3 bases, and 9 bases lay between the germline ends. Germline CDR1 SGHVS, CDR2 FQNEAQ. CDR3 sequence reads: CASSLVGQPNEKLFF. The DNA of the CDR3 is TGTGCCAGCAGCTTAGTGGGGCAGCCTAATGAAAAACTGTTTTTT.

In this sample, this clone turned up a few times. V and J are TRBV6-5 and TRBJ2-1; no clear D. Germline V lookup: CDR1 MNHEY, CDR2 SVGAGI. V lost 6 bases, J lost 5 bases, and 14 bases lay in between. This CDR3 has 14 residues. The CDR3 loop is CASSRQVGDNEQFF. The CDR3 bases are TGTGCCAGCAGCCGACAAGTGGGCGACAATGAGCAGTTCTTC.

This CDR3 is CASSVRAGGIPDTQYF. For the CDR3, the DNA is TGTGCCAGCAGTGTCCGCGCTGGGGGGATCCCAGATACGCAGTATTTT. The J gene is TRBJ2-3, the V gene TRBV6-1; D might be TRBD2 (6 bases). The CDR3 is 16 residues long. V gave up 4 bases and J gave up 4 bases, with 18 bases separating them. Germline loops: CDR1 MNHNS, CDR2 SASEGT.

The chain couples TRBV5-1 to TRBJ2-1; perhaps TRBD2 as D (6 bases). With 0 bases removed from V and 10 bases from J, the gap between germline ends came to 17 bases. Germline V CDR1 and CDR2: SGHRS, YFSETQ. The CDR3 is made up of 15 amino acids. This CDR3 is CASSLETGEVREQFF. CDR3 DNA sequence: TGCGCCAGCAGCTTGGAGACGGGAGAGGTTCGGGAGCAGTTCTTC.

The chain has TRBV19 and TRBJ2-5; possible D gene TRBD1, 5 bases. V shed 3 bases and J shed 5 bases, with 13 bases lying between them. From germline, CDR1 is LNHDA and CDR2 SQIVND (reference sequence). The CDR3 loop spans 14 amino acids. The CDR3 loop reads CASSIGSGLETQYF. CDR3 nucleotides: TGTGCCAGTAGTATCGGATCAGGGTTGGAGACCCAGTACTTC.

The chain joins TRBV19 to TRBJ1-5; 7 bases line up with TRBD1. V shed 9 bases and J 1 base; nucleotides not matched to a gene: 6. The CDR3 extends over 14 amino acids. Per germline, CDR1 LNHDA and CDR2 SQIVND (reference sequence). The CDR3 DNA is TGTGCCAGCAATACAGGGGTCAGCAATCAGCCCCAGCATTTT. This translates into CASNTGVSNQPQHF.

This clone was recorded a few times. The CDR3 loop is CAWTRGETQYF. DNA for the CDR3: TGTGCCTGGACCCGCGGAGAGACCCAGTACTTC. The V gene is TRBV30, the J gene TRBJ2-5; D gene unclear. This CDR3 contains 11 residues. Trimming pared 4 bases from V and 4 bases from J, leaving 7 bases between. The germline CDR1 and CDR2 sequences are GTSNPN and SVGIG (reference sequence).

The genes are TRBV19 and TRBJ2-3; 11 bases are shared with TRBD2. The CDR3 length is 15 residues. After removal of 6 bases from V and 2 bases from J, the junction contained 4 bases not matched to a gene. The germline gives CDR1 LNHDA, CDR2 SQIVND (reference sequence). Written as DNA, the CDR3 is TGTGCCAGTAGCCCTAGCGGGGGGCTCACAGATACGCAGTATTTT. The encoded protein is CASSPSGGLTDTQYF.

The chain combines TRBV4-3 with TRBJ1-4; 8 bases match TRBD1. V lost 0 bases, J lost 5 bases, and 2 bases stayed unmatched. The CDR3 is 15 amino acids. CDR1 and CDR2 (germline): LGHNA, YSLEER. DNA of the CDR3: TGCGCCAGCAGCCAAGAAGGGACAGGAAATGAAAAACTGTTTTTT. Protein sequence: CASSQEGTGNEKLFF.

This clone was observed a few times. The chain is built from TRBV7-6 and TRBJ1-4; no firm D call. The CDR3 sequence is 16 residues long. Germline CDR1 reads SGHVS; CDR2 reads FNYEAQ. V was cut by 1 base and J by 4 bases, with 13 bases left in between. CDR3 amino acids: CASSLGAGSINEKLFF. The CDR3 nucleotides read TGTGCCAGCAGCTTAGGGGCAGGTTCCATTAATGAAAAACTGTTTTTT.